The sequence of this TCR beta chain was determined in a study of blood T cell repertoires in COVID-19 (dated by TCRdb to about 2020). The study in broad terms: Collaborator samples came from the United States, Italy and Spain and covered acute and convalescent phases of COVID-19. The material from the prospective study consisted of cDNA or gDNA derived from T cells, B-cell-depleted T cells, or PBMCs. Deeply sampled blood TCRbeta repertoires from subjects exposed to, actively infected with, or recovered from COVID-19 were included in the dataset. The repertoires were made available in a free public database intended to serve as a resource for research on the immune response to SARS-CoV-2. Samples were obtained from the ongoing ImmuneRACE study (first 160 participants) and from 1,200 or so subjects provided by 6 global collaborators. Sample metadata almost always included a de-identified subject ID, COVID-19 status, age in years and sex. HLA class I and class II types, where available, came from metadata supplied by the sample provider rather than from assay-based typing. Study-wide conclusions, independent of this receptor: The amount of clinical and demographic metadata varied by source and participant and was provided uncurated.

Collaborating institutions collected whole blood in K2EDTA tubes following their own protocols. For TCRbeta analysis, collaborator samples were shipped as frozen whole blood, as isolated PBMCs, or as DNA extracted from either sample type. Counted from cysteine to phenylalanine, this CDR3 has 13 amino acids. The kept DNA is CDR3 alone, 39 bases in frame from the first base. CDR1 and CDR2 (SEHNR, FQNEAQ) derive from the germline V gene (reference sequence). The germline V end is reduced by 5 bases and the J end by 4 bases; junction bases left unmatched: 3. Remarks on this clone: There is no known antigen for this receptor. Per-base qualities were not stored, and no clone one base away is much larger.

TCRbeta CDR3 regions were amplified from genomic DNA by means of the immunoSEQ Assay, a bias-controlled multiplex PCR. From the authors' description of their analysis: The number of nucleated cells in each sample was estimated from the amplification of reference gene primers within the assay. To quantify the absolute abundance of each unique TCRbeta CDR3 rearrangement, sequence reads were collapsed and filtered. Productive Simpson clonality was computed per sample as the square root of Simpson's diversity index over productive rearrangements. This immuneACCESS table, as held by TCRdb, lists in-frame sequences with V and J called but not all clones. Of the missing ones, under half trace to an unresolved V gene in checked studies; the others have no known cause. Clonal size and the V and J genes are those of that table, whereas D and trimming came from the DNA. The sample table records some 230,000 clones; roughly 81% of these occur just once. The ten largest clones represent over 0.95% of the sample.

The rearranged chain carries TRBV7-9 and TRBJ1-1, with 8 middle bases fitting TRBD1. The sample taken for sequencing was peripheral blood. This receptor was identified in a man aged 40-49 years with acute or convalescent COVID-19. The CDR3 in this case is CASSTTGGTEAFF. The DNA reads TGTGCCAGCAGCACAACAGGGGGCACTGAAGCTTTCTTT.